These 5 T cell receptor beta chains came from one sample sequenced in a study of CD8 T cells in Susac syndrome. A quantity of 0.5 to 1 ug RNA underwent reverse transcription using random hexamers. From the immunoSEQ multiplex PCR reads, TCRdb called clonotypes with MiXCR, one entry per CDR3 protein. The repertoire has tens of thousands of distinct CDR3 sequences, over 90% of them found once; the top ten carry about 0.45%. Material: CD8+ T cells from PBMCs. Source of these receptors: a human donor with Susac syndrome.

The rearrangement uses TRBV27 and TRBJ2-1, with 12 bases fitting TRBD2. CDR1 and CDR2 from the germline V gene are MNHEY and SMNVEV (reference sequence). The CDR3 runs 15 residues. Unmatched junction bases numbered 8, after V lost 6 bases and J lost 8 bases. The CDR3 region is CASSNLAGGPDEQFF. The CDR3 DNA reads as TGTGCCAGCAGCAATCTAGCGGGAGGGCCCGATGAGCAGTTCTTC.

This chain connects TRBV20-1 to TRBJ2-1; no reliable D call. V was clipped by 3 bases and J by 5 bases, with 11 bases between them. The germline gives CDR1 DFQATT, CDR2 SNEGSKA (reference sequence). The CDR3 has 13 amino acids. In DNA form, the CDR3 reads TGCAGTGCTAGGGCGGAATTGAACAATGAGCAGTTCTTC. This codes for CSARAELNNEQFF.

In its sample, this clonotype was seen once. V usage is TRBV13 and J usage is TRBJ2-3; 10 bases fit TRBD1. The CDR3 covers 15 residues. J lost 2 bases, V lost 5 bases, and 4 bases had no gene match. Germline-derived CDR1 and CDR2 are PRHDT and FYEKMQ (reference sequence). The CDR3 DNA is TGTGCCAGCAGCCCCGGGACAGGGGCCACAGATACGCAGTATTTT. Its protein product is CASSPGTGATDTQYF.

DNA of the CDR3: TGTGCCTGGAGTGCTTTCGGTTCCTACGAGCAGTACTTC. Encoded protein: CAWSAFGSYEQYF. This chain uses TRBV30 with TRBJ2-7; D not certain. Per germline, CDR1 GTSNPN and CDR2 SVGIG (reference sequence). The V and J ends lost 1 base and 1 base respectively, with 8 bases between them. This CDR3 is built from 13 residues. Looking up the rest from reference TRBV30 and TRBJ2-7 gives the full variable domain: SQTIHQWPATLVQPVGSPLSLECTVEGTSNPNLYWYRQAAGRGLQLLFYSVGIGQISSEVPQNLSASRPQDRQFILSSKKLLLSDSGFYLCAWSAFGSYEQYFGPGTRLTVT.

The genes are TRBV11-2 and TRBJ2-7; 9 bases align to TRBD2. V lost 1 base to trimming and J lost 5 bases; unmatched junction nucleotides: 6. The germline V gene encodes CDR1 SGHAT and CDR2 FQNNGV. CDR3 length: 15 amino acids. The CDR3: CASSLVAGGLNEQYF. CDR3 in DNA: TGTGCCAGCAGCTTAGTTGCGGGAGGGCTTAACGAGCAGTACTTC.